These 24 T cell receptor beta chains originate from one sample sequenced in a study of post-analysis software for immune sequencing data (dated by TCRdb to between 2014 and 2016). No antigens are known for them. Libraries were made using PCR. Sequencing used an Illumina HiSeq 2500. To reduce PCR and sequencing biases, unique molecular identifiers were incorporated into the TCR beta cDNA libraries. The public sequencing data were trimmed at Q25 with fastp and processed into clonotypes with MiXCR by TCRdb, which kept only in-frame beta chains. Entries that share a CDR3 protein sequence are merged under the most common genes and DNA. The sample profile shows a few hundred thousand distinct CDR3 sequences; 30% to 45% of them were found once. 7.6% of the sample lies in the top ten. The study at large found these results: Significantly higher frequencies in patients than in controls were found for about five TRBV segments, including TRBV5-6, TRBV5-1 and TRBV20-1.

The sample comprised blood. Receptor source: a girl between 2 and 10 years old with multiple sclerosis.

The V gene is TRBV5-5, the J gene TRBJ2-5, with TRBD1 matching over 8 bases. Germline CDR1 is SGHKS and CDR2 is YYEKEE (reference sequence). The junction had 9 bases not matched to a gene; V was cut back by 4 bases and J by 4 bases. This CDR3 contains 15 residues. The CDR3: CASSTVTGVRETQYF. DNA of the CDR3: TGTGCCAGCAGCACCGTGACAGGGGTTCGAGAGACCCAGTACTTC.

The table lists this clonotype with a few counts. This chain connects TRBV6-2 or TRBV6-3 to TRBJ2-3, with 8 bases that match TRBD2. This CDR3 is built from 15 residues. The J segment lost 4 bases and the V segment lost 2 bases, leaving 5 bases of the junction unmatched. CDR1 MNHEY and CDR2 SVGEGT come from the germline V gene. The CDR3 DNA reads as TGTGCCAGCAGTTACAGCGGGAGCTCGGCAGATACGCAGTATTTT. Its protein product is CASSYSGSSADTQYF.

The rearrangement uses TRBV10-3 and TRBJ2-5; 11 bases align to TRBD1. With the DNA end fitting TRBJ2-7 better, the J assignment may be wrong. The CDR3 has 16 amino acids. Per the germline V gene, CDR1 is ENHRY and CDR2 is SYGVKD. CDR3 protein: CAISKAGTGGLYEQYF. CDR3 bases: TGTGCCATCAGTAAAGCCGGGACAGGGGGTTTATACGAGCAGTACTTC.

This clonotype showed up just a few times. The chain employs TRBV20-1 and TRBJ2-1; TRBD2 aligns across 9 bases. Trimming took 0 bases from V and 5 from J; bases not matched to a gene: 5. This CDR3 spans 15 amino acids. Germline CDR1 reads DFQATT; CDR2 reads SNEGSKA (reference sequence). In DNA form, the CDR3 reads TGCAGTGCTAGAGATGCTAGCGGGGAGGACAATGAGCAGTTCTTC. Its protein is CSARDASGEDNEQFF.

The V and J genes are TRBV29-1 and TRBJ2-7; perhaps TRBD2 as D (6 bases). The CDR3 loop spans 14 amino acids. Trimming removed 4 bases at V and 0 bases at J, with 13 bases between. The V gene's germline CDR1 is SQVTM and CDR2 ANQGSEA. The CDR3 region has the DNA TGCAGCGTTGGCTCTAGCGAGAGCTCCTACGAGCAGTACTTC. It is translated as CSVGSSESSYEQYF.

At least ten counts were recorded for this clonotype. The chain couples TRBV20-1 to TRBJ2-1; TRBD2 agrees at 8 bases. Germline V gene sequence: CDR1 DFQATT, CDR2 SNEGSKA (reference sequence). CDR3 length equals 15 residues. V dropped 1 base and J dropped 3; count of bases not matched to a gene: 5. The CDR3 region is CSARAFSGIYNEQFF. The CDR3 bases are TGCAGTGCTAGAGCCTTTAGCGGGATCTACAATGAGCAGTTCTTC.

This chain connects TRBV5-1 to TRBJ1-2; 8 bases align to TRBD1. The CDR3 loop spans 18 amino acids. CDR1 and CDR2 (germline): SGHRS, YFSETQ. V gave up 4 bases and J gave up 3 bases; unmatched junction bases: 17. This chain's CDR3 is CASSRTLQGALAHYGYTF. CDR3 bases: TGCGCCAGCAGCCGGACCCTGCAGGGGGCTCTGGCTCACTATGGCTACACCTTC.

Worth noting for this clonotype: Mismatch with germline at one junction end may stem from a read error. J is TRBJ1-4 and V is TRBV27; 8 nucleotides agree with TRBD1. Germline V gene sequence: CDR1 MNHEY, CDR2 SMNVEV (reference sequence). The CDR3 spans 15 residues. CDR3 sequence (DNA): TGTGCCAACAGTCCATACGACAGGGGCTTCGAAAAACTGTTTTTT. Translating it yields CANSPYDRGFEKLFF.

V is TRBV29-1 and J is TRBJ2-1, with 8 bases lining up with TRBD1. The CDR3 totals 13 residues. V trimming: 3 bases; J trimming: 8 bases; junction bases outside the gene matches: 6. Germline CDR1 reads SQVTM; CDR2 reads ANQGSEA. CDR3: CSVESYRGDEQFF. The CDR3 DNA follows: TGCAGCGTTGAGTCCTACAGGGGGGATGAGCAGTTCTTC.

Regarding this clonotype: The junction and the germline gene differ at one end; a read error may be behind it. The rearrangement links TRBV12-3 or TRBV12-4 to TRBJ1-1; a weak D match, TRBD1 (6 bases). The CDR3 length is 15 residues. The DNA of the CDR3 is TGTACCAGCAGTTTAATCGGGGGGGCTGGCACTGAAGCTTTCTTT. Its protein product is CTSSLIGGAGTEAFF.

CDR3 in amino acids: CASSALGFWEQYF. The CDR3 bases are TGTGCCAGCAGCGCCTTGGGCTTCTGGGAGCAGTACTTC. The V and J genes are TRBV7-6 and TRBJ2-7; D gene ambiguous. Germline CDR1 SGHVS, CDR2 FNYEAQ. The CDR3 sequence is 13 residues long. Trimming took 5 bases from V and 7 from J, leaving 15 bases between them. Looking up the rest from reference TRBV7-6 and TRBJ2-7 gives the full variable domain: GAGVSQSPRYKVTKRGQDVALRCDPISGHVSLYWYRQALGQGPEFLTYFNYEAQQDKSGLPNDRFSAERPEGSISTLTIQRTEQRDSAMYRCASSALGFWEQYFGPGTRLTVT.

In regard to this clonotype: The CDR3 end shows no conserved phenylalanine or tryptophan, and so a read error is likely. CDR3 DNA: TGTGCCAGCAGTCGACCCGGGACAGGGGGCGTGATGGATGGCTACACCGTC. Translated: CASSRPGTGGVMDGYTV. The chain is built from TRBV28 and TRBJ1-2; 12 bases agree with TRBD1. The CDR3 runs to 17 residues. V shed 5 bases, J shed 6 bases, and the junction held 13 bases outside the gene matches. From germline, CDR1 is MDHEN and CDR2 SYDVKM.

The chain carries TRBV7-9 and TRBJ1-1, with D unclear. The CDR3 consists of 12 residues. Trimming shortened V by 5 bases and J by 4 bases, and 8 bases separated the two germline ends. Germline assignment: CDR1 SEHNR and CDR2 FQNEAQ (reference sequence). The CDR3 DNA reads TGTGCCAGCAGCCGGACGTTCACTGAAGCTTTCTTT. This translates into CASSRTFTEAFF.

J is TRBJ2-1 and V is TRBV29-1, with TRBD2 identical over 11 bases. The germline CDR1 and CDR2 sequences are SQVTM and ANQGSEA. Unmatched junction bases numbered 18, after V lost 6 bases and J lost 2 bases. The length of the CDR3 is 19 residues. CDR3 DNA: TGCAGCGTGACTGGACGACACCTAGCGGGGGGCAGCCCCTACAATGAGCAGTTCTTC. This codes for CSVTGRHLAGGSPYNEQFF.

This clonotype has ten or more counts. The rearrangement joins TRBV6-5 to TRBJ2-5; possibly TRBD1 or TRBD2 for D (5 bases each). The CDR3 totals 15 residues. V was clipped by 0 bases and J by 5 bases, with 13 bases between them. Germline V CDR1 and CDR2: MNHEY, SVGAGI. CDR3 amino acids: CASSYSISGSETQYF. The CDR3 DNA reads as TGTGCCAGCAGTTACTCGATTTCAGGGAGCGAGACCCAGTACTTC.

This clonotype was counted between two and nine times. The CDR3 DNA is TGTGCCACCAGTGATTTAGAACCGCCGCACGGAACGTCTAATGAAAAACTGTTTTTT. This sequence encodes CATSDLEPPHGTSNEKLFF. This chain connects TRBV24-1 to TRBJ1-4; D gene ambiguous. CDR1 KGHDR and CDR2 SFDVKD come from the germline V gene. There are 19 residues in the CDR3. V was trimmed by 1 base and J by 3 bases, leaving 20 bases between them.

The chain combines TRBV28 with TRBJ2-1; D remains unclear. The CDR3 sequence is 13 residues long. Germline V gene data show CDR1 as MDHEN and CDR2 as SYDVKM. V lost 7 bases and J 9 bases, leaving 16 bases between the germline ends. CDR3 in DNA: TGTGCCAGCATAAGGACGGAAGTGGCTGAGCAGTTCTTC. Its protein is CASIRTEVAEQFF.

V and J are TRBV5-6 and TRBJ2-2, with 7 bases aligning to TRBD2. CDR1 SGHDT and CDR2 YYEEEE come from the germline V gene. CDR3 size: 16 residues. The V and J ends lost 4 bases and 4 bases, in that order; junction bases with no gene match: 10. The CDR3 nucleotides are TGTGCCAGCAGCGCGGGACTACTCCGGGCCACCGGGGAGCTGTTTTTT. It encodes CASSAGLLRATGELFF.

The gene calls are TRBV6-4 and TRBJ2-3, with D possibly matching TRBD1 (5 bases). This CDR3 spans 16 amino acids. The germline V and J ends were trimmed by 0 bases and 0 bases, with 10 bases remaining between them. The germline V gene encodes CDR1 MRHNA and CDR2 SNTAGT. CDR3 in DNA: TGTGCCAGCAGTGACTCAAGGGGAAGAAGCACAGATACGCAGTATTTT. It specifies CASSDSRGRSTDTQYF.

This clonotype was recorded a few times. The gene calls are TRBV20-1 and TRBJ2-7, with a weak D call TRBD1 (6 bases). From germline, CDR1 is DFQATT and CDR2 SNEGSKA (reference sequence). The V and J ends lost 1 base and 2 bases respectively, with 15 bases between them. This CDR3 has 15 residues. The CDR3 nucleotides are TGCAGTGCTAGAGGCCCGGGACAACTCACCTACGAGCAGTACTTC. Its protein product is CSARGPGQLTYEQYF.

This clonotype was counted a few times. The V and J genes are TRBV7-4 and TRBJ1-1, with D possibly being TRBD1 (5 bases). Germline CDR1 and CDR2: SGHVT and SQSDAQ. CDR3 length equals 17 residues. The V gene lost 4 bases and the J gene lost 0 bases, with 18 bases spanning the gap. The CDR3 sequence is CASSSTPGKIMNTEAFF. DNA of the CDR3: TGTGCCAGCAGCTCAACCCCAGGGAAGATCATGAACACTGAAGCTTTCTTT.

This clonotype was seen a single time. The rearrangement links TRBV5-1 to TRBJ1-1, with 7 positions matching TRBD1. This CDR3 region has 15 residues. Germline values: CDR1 SGHRS, CDR2 YFSETQ. V was clipped by 0 bases and J by 3 bases; unmatched bases: 5. The CDR3 reads CASSLEGGLDTEAFF. The CDR3 nucleotides read TGCGCCAGCAGCTTGGAAGGGGGCTTGGACACTGAAGCTTTCTTT. Full variable domain (rest looked up from reference TRBV5-1 and TRBJ1-1): KAGVTQTPRYLIKTRGQQVTLSCSPISGHRSVSWYQQTPGQGLQFLFEYFSETQRNKGNFPGRFSGRQFSNSRSEMNVSTLELGDSALYLCASSLEGGLDTEAFFGQGTRLTVV.

The V and J genes are TRBV18 and TRBJ1-4; D uncertain. The germline CDR1 and CDR2 sequences are KGHSH and LQKENI. The V end was cut by 0 bases, the J end by 3 bases, with 8 bases between. CDR3 length equals 15 residues. The CDR3 DNA follows: TGTGCCAGCTCACCACCTCCGGCAGCTAATGAAAAACTGTTTTTT. Residues: CASSPPPAANEKLFF.

A few counts support this clonotype. For the CDR3, the DNA is TGCGCCAGCAGCATAGAGGACAGGGGAAGTAAGTACTTC. Encoded protein: CASSIEDRGSKYF. The chain recombines TRBV5-1 with TRBJ2-5, with TRBD1 matching 9 bases. The germline gives CDR1 SGHRS, CDR2 YFSETQ. The CDR3 extends over 13 amino acids. V was clipped by 4 bases and J by 12 bases; unmatched bases: 10. Drawing the rest from reference TRBV5-1 and TRBJ2-5, the complete variable domain is KAGVTQTPRYLIKTRGQQVTLSCSPISGHRSVSWYQQTPGQGLQFLFEYFSETQRNKGNFPGRFSGRQFSNSRSEMNVSTLELGDSALYLCASSIEDRGSKYFGPGTRLLVL.